This TCR beta chain was obtained from a study of OX40 agonist ivuxolimab in advanced cancers. Study information: As their treatment, patients were administered ivuxolimab, an agonistic anti-OX40 (CD134) antibody.

As regards this clone: Its antigen is unidentified.

Overall study findings and caveats: It was not determined which antigens were specifically recognized by the peripheral T cells that had undergone clonal expansion. At 0.1 to 3.0 mg/kg and by week 6, clonal expansion occurred in CD4+ and CD8+ blood T cells. Some patients without response likewise showed low normalized clonal expansion.

The CDR3 has 13 amino acids. With 6 bases clipped from V and 3 bases from J, the junction kept 7 bases outside the gene matches. Per germline, CDR1 SQVTM and CDR2 ANQGSEA. Assay used: immunoSEQ multiplex PCR; TCRdb lists only in-frame clones, some missing. The sample records around 30,000 clones, about 80% being singletons. This sample comprised CD4+ or CD8+ T cells sorted from blood, obtained in a trial of the OX40 agonist ivuxolimab. The rearrangement uses TRBV29-1 and TRBJ2-5; TRBD1 matches at 7 bases. The source is an adult with an advanced solid tumor such as melanoma, head and neck, liver or kidney cancer. The CDR3 reads CSVESGGKETQYF. CDR3 sequence (DNA): TGCAGCGTAGAGTCAGGGGGAAAAGAGACCCAGTACTTC.